What follows are 14 T cell receptor beta chains derived from one specimen sequenced in a study of control samples from healthy donors and cancer patients (dated by TCRdb to about 2020). The library was generated by the immunoSEQ multiplex PCR assay. Here the immuneACCESS table is served through TCRdb, limited to in-frame sequences with V and J called. Missing clones are a known gap in these copies; in checked studies unresolved V genes cover under half, and the rest lacks a known reason. This sample comprises 150,000 to 200,000 clones, 91% of them detected only once. The ten largest clonotypes hold more than 1.3% of the sample. Sequencing input: blood. These receptors all stem from a woman aged 25 to 39 in good health.

The V gene is TRBV9, the J gene TRBJ1-1, with 8 bases identical to TRBD1. The CDR3 is 15 residues long. The V gene end was trimmed by 3 bases and the J gene end by 1 base; junction bases not matched to a gene: 5. Germline CDR1 reads SGDLS; CDR2 reads YYNGEE. The CDR3 loop is CASSAQGVGNTEAFF. CDR3 nucleotides: TGTGCCAGCAGCGCACAGGGGGTAGGGAACACTGAAGCTTTCTTT.

As DNA, the CDR3 is TGTGCCAGCAGTCCACTAGCGGGAGTAAGGGACGAGCAGTACTTC. Translated: CASSPLAGVRDEQYF. This chain connects TRBV27 to TRBJ2-7, with 11 bases matching TRBD2. The V gene end was trimmed by 5 bases and the J gene end by 5 bases; junction bases not matched to a gene: 8. This CDR3 is built from 15 residues. Germline loops: CDR1 MNHEY, CDR2 SMNVEV (reference sequence).

V usage is TRBV7-2 and J usage is TRBJ2-2; perhaps TRBD2 as D (6 bases). The V end lost 4 bases, the J end lost 6 bases, and 9 bases lay between the germline ends. The CDR3 loop spans 13 amino acids. CDR1 SGHTA and CDR2 FQGNSA come from the germline V gene. Here the CDR3 reads CASSSTSPGELFF. CDR3 DNA: TGTGCCAGCAGCTCGACTAGTCCCGGGGAGCTGTTTTTT.

The chain links TRBV11-2 to TRBJ1-1; TRBD1 might be the D (5 bases). CDR1 and CDR2 (germline): SGHAT, FQNNGV. The CDR3 loop spans 17 amino acids. V was cut by 0 bases and J by 0 bases, with 14 bases left in between. The CDR3 nucleotides read TGTGCCAGCAGCTTAGAACCTCCGGGACCCATGAACACTGAAGCTTTCTTT. Translation gives CASSLEPPGPMNTEAFF.

The sample holds a few counts of this clone. The chain combines TRBV7-2 with TRBJ1-1; no clear D gene. V was pared by 5 bases and J by 1 base, with 14 bases between. CDR1 SGHTA and CDR2 FQGNSA come from the germline V gene. This CDR3 region has 15 residues. CDR3 DNA: TGTGCCAGCAGCGCCCGGAACTTTGGGAACACTGAAGCTTTCTTT. As protein: CASSARNFGNTEAFF.

This chain joins TRBV21-1 and TRBJ2-1; the DNA was not compared with TRBD2, the D call given in the table. TRBV21-1 is given as a pseudogene. The CDR3 is 14 amino acids. CDR3 in DNA: TGTGCCAGCGTACTAGCGGGAGTTTACAATGAGCAGTTCTTC. Translated: CASVLAGVYNEQFF.

The chain is built from TRBV6-5 and TRBJ1-1; the D gene is possibly TRBD1 (6 bases). The CDR3 has 14 residues. Trimming shortened V by 6 bases and J by 5 bases, and 16 bases separated the two germline ends. Germline CDR1 MNHEY, CDR2 SVGAGI. The CDR3 loop reads CASRRGGFTTEAFF. The CDR3 bases are TGTGCCAGCAGGAGGGGGGGGTTTACTACTGAAGCTTTCTTT.

The gene calls are TRBV4-1 and TRBJ1-3; no clear D. Trimming removed 1 base from V and 2 bases from J, with 9 bases in between. CDR1 MGHRA and CDR2 YSYEKL come from the germline V gene. The CDR3 spans 15 residues. This CDR3 is CASSQVGGTGNTIYF. CDR3 DNA: TGCGCCAGCAGCCAAGTCGGAGGTACTGGAAACACCATATATTTT.

The gene calls are TRBV5-4 and TRBJ2-5, with a possible D match to TRBD1 (6 bases). Germline-derived CDR1 and CDR2 are SGHNT and YYREEE (reference sequence). The CDR3 is 14 amino acids. Trimming left V 1 base short and J 3 bases short, with 10 bases between. The CDR3 sequence: CASSLKSGEETQYF. For the CDR3, the DNA is TGTGCCAGCAGCTTGAAATCAGGGGAAGAGACCCAGTACTTC.

This sequence joins TRBV6-6 and TRBJ2-2; 10 bases agree with TRBD2. Germline CDR1 is MNHNY and CDR2 is SVGAGI (reference sequence). CDR3 length equals 14 residues. After removal of 7 bases from V and 6 bases from J, the junction contained 5 bases not matched to a gene. The chain's CDR3 is CASTPSGSPGELFF. For the CDR3, the DNA is TGTGCCAGCACACCTAGCGGGAGCCCCGGGGAGCTGTTTTTT.

A word on this clone: A far larger clone is one base from this, pointing to a likely read error. J is TRBJ2-7 and V is TRBV7-2, with 7 nucleotides matching TRBD1. Trimming at V came to 2 bases and at J to 3 bases, leaving 1 base not matched to a gene. The CDR3 has 13 residues. Germline values: CDR1 SGHTA, CDR2 FQGNSA. In nucleotides, the CDR3 is TGTGCCAGCAGCTTACAGGGGGACTACGAGCAGTACTTC. Its protein product is CASSLQGDYEQYF.

The gene calls are TRBV19 and TRBJ2-3; D unclear. Germline V lookup: CDR1 LNHDA, CDR2 SQIVND (reference sequence). The germline V and J ends were trimmed by 4 bases and 0 bases, with 8 bases remaining between them. The CDR3 length is 14 residues. The CDR3 DNA reads as TGTGCCAGTAGTAATCGACCAAGCACAGATACGCAGTATTTT. Protein product: CASSNRPSTDTQYF. The full variable domain, with the rest looked up from reference TRBV19 and TRBJ2-3, is DGGITQSPKYLFRKEGQNVTLSCEQNLNHDAMYWYRQDPGQGLRLIYYSQIVNDFQKGDIAEGYSVSREKKESFPLTVTSAQKNPTAFYLCASSNRPSTDTQYFGPGTRLTVL.

The chain carries TRBV30 and TRBJ2-1; the D call may be TRBD1 or TRBD2 (7 bases each). Germline-derived CDR1 and CDR2 are GTSNPN and SVGIG (reference sequence). The CDR3 sequence is 15 residues long. The V end was cut by 2 bases, the J end by 4 bases, with 15 bases between. The CDR3: CAWSRGGGRYNEQFF. The CDR3 DNA sequence: TGTGCCTGGAGTCGAGGGGGCGGGAGATACAATGAGCAGTTCTTC.

J is TRBJ2-1 and V is TRBV7-2, with a weak D call TRBD1 (5 bases). The CDR3 totals 12 residues. V shed 2 bases and J shed 8 bases, with 7 bases lying between them. Germline-derived CDR1 and CDR2 are SGHTA and FQGNSA. CDR3 bases: TGTGCCAGCAGCTTACTAGGGGATGAGCAGTTCTTC. Translation gives CASSLLGDEQFF. The full variable domain, completed using reference TRBV7-2 and TRBJ2-1, is GAGVSQSPSNKVTEKGKDVELRCDPISGHTALYWYRQSLGQGLEFLIYFQGNSAPDKSGLPSDRFSAERTGGSVSTLTIQRTQQEDSAVYLCASSLLGDEQFFGPGTRLTVL.